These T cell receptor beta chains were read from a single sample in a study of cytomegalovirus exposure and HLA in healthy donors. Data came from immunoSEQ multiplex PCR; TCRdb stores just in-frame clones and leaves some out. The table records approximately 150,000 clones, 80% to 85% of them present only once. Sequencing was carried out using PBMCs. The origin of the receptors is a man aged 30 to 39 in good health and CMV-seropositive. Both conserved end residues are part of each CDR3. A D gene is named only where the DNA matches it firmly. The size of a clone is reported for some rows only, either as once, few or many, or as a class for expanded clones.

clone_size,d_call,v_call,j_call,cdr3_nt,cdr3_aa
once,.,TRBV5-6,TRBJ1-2,TGTGCCAGCAGCTTGGACCAATACGAGGGCTACACCTTC,CASSLDQYEGYTF
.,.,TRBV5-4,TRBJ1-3,TGTGCCAGCAGCTTGGTCGGGTCAGGAAACACCATATATTTT,CASSLVGSGNTIYF
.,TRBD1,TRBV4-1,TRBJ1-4,TGCGCCAGCAGCCAAGCCCTACAGGGGGCAGGGGAAAAACTGTTTTTT,CASSQALQGAGEKLFF
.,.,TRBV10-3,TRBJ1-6,TGTGCCATCAGTGATAATCCTTCTAATTCACCCCTCCACTTT,CAISDNPSNSPLHF
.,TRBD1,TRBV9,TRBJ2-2,TGTGCCAGCAGCGTCCGGACAGGGAACACCGGGGAGCTGTTTTTT,CASSVRTGNTGELFF
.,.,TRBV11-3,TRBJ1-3,TGTGCCAGCAGCTTCTCAGGTCCCTCCTCTGGAAACACCATATATTTT,CASSFSGPSSGNTIYF
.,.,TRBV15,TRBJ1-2,TGTGCCACCAGCAGAGATCGGGGGGCCATCTATGGCTACACCTTC,CATSRDRGAIYGYTF
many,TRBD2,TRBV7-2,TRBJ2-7,TGTGCCAGCAGCATCGGGACTAGCGGGAGGACCAACTCCTACGAGCAGTACTTC,CASSIGTSGRTNSYEQYF
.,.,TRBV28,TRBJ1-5,TGTGCCAGCACCCAGGGGAATCAGCCCCAGCATTTT,CASTQGNQPQHF
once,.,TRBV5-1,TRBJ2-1,TGCGCCAGCAGCTTGACTAGCCTAAAAATCTACAATGAGCAGTTCTTC,CASSLTSLKIYNEQFF
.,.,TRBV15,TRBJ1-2,TGTGCCACCAGCCGAGCCTATGGACTCTATGGCTACACCTTC,CATSRAYGLYGYTF
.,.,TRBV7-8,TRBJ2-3,TGTGCCAGCAGCCTAGGTGGCGGGACTTGGACAGATACGCAGTATTTT,CASSLGGGTWTDTQYF
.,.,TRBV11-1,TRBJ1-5,TGTGCCAGCAGCAAAGACAGAGGACAGCCCCAGCATTTT,CASSKDRGQPQHF
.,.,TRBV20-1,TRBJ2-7,TGCAGTGTCTCGGGGGTCTACGAGCAGTACTTC,CSVSGVYEQYF
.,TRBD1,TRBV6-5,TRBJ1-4,TGTGCCAGCAGTCCAGACAGGGGCCCTAATGAAAAACTGTTTTTT,CASSPDRGPNEKLFF
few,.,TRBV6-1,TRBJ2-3,TGTGCCAGCAGTGGGCAGTCCTTCACAGATACGCAGTATTTT,CASSGQSFTDTQYF
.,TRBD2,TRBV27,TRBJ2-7,TGTGCCACCGTAGCGGGCTCCGAGCAGTACTTC,CATVAGSEQYF
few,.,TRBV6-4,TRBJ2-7,TGTGCCAGCAGTGAAGAGCCGACCTACGAGCAGTACTTC,CASSEEPTYEQYF
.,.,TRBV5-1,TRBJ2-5,TGCGCCAGCAGCTTGGGAAACCCCAGAGAGACCCAGTACTTC,CASSLGNPRETQYF
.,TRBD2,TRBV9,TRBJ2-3,TGTGCCAGCAGCGTAGGGACTAGCGGGATCACAGATACGCAGTATTTT,CASSVGTSGITDTQYF
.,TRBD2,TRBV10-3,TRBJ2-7,TGTGCCATCAGTGAGTCCAGCGGGAGCTACGAGCAGTACTTC,CAISESSGSYEQYF
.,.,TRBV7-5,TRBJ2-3,TGTGTCAGAAGCCCCCGGGGCCTAGCGGGTTCAGTTGATACGCAGTATTTT,CVRSPRGLAGSVDTQYF
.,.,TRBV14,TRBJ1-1,TGTGCCAGCAGCCGAGCCAAGAGGACTGAAGCTTTCTTT,CASSRAKRTEAFF
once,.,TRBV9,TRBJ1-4,TGTGCCAGCAGCGGGGCACAGGGATTCGACCGAGACCCCATTAATGAAAAACTGTTTTTT,CASSGAQGFDRDPINEKLFF
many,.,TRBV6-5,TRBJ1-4,TGTGCCAGCAGTAGACAGTCAACTAATGAAAAACTGTTTTTT,CASSRQSTNEKLFF
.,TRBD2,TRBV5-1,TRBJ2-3,TGCGCCAGCAGCCCGGGGGCTAGCGGGGCTGCGGGAAATACGCAGTATTTT,CASSPGASGAAGNTQYF
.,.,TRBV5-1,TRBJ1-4,TGCGCCAGCAGCTTTTCCGGGGGGAATGAAAAACTGTTTTTT,CASSFSGGNEKLFF
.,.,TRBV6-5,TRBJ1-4,TGTGCCAGCGCACCTCGGGGGACCCGTAGTGAAAAACTGTTTTTT,CASAPRGTRSEKLFF
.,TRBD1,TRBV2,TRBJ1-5,TGTGCCAGCAGGCCGGGACAGGGGGTGAGCAATCAGCCCCAGCATTTT,CASRPGQGVSNQPQHF
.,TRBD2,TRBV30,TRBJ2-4,TGTGCCTGGGTAACAGCGGGGGGGTACATTCAGTACTTC,CAWVTAGGYIQYF
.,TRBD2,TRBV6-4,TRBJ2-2,TGTGCCAGCAGTGACTCAAGCGGGGGCACCGGGGAGCTGTTTTTT,CASSDSSGGTGELFF
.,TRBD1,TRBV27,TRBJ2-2,TGTGCCAGCACTTCGTTTTCTACCCCGGGACAGGGATACACCGGGGAGCTGTTTTTT,CASTSFSTPGQGYTGELFF
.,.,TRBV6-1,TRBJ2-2,TGTGCCAGCAGGACGGGAGAGGAAACCGGGGAGCTGTTTTTT,CASRTGEETGELFF
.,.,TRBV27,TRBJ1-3,TGTGCCAGCAGTTTAACTCCTGGAAACACCATATATTTT,CASSLTPGNTIYF
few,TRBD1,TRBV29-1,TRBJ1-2,TGCAGCGGATGGACAGGATCAAACTATGGCTACACCTTC,CSGWTGSNYGYTF
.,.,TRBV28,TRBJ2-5,TGTGCCAGCAGCCCCGGTGGGAGAAGACAAGAGACCCAGTACTTC,CASSPGGRRQETQYF
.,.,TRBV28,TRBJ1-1,TGTGCCAGCAGTTTGCGAGGCTGGGCTTTCTTT,CASSLRGWAFF
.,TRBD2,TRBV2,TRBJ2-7,TGTGCCACCACTAGCGGGGGGACCTACGAGCAGTACTTC,CATTSGGTYEQYF
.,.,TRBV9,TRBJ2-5,TGTGCCAGCAGCGTAGCCTGGAGGGTGGAGACCCAGTACTTC,CASSVAWRVETQYF
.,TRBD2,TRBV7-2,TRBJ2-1,TGTGCCAGCCTGCGGGAGGGCGTCTCCTACAATGAGCAGTTCTTC,CASLREGVSYNEQFF
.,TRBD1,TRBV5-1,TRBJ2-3,TGCGCCAGCAGCTTGTCGCCAGGGGGTAGCACAGATACGCAGTATTTT,CASSLSPGGSTDTQYF
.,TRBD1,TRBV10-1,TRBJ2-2,TGCGCCAGCAGTTCCGGGACAGTTAACACCGGGGAGCTGTTTTTT,CASSSGTVNTGELFF
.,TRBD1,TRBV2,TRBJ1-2,TGTGCCAGCATTGGACAGGCTAACTATGGCTACACCTTC,CASIGQANYGYTF
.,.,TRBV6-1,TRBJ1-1,TGTGCCAGCAGGCGGGGGGTCGAGAGCACTGAAGCTTTCTTT,CASRRGVESTEAFF
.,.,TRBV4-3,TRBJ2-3,TGCGCCAGCAGCCAAGAACGAGCCGACACAGATACGCAGTATTTT,CASSQERADTDTQYF
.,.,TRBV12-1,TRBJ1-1,TGTGCCAACCAGGGACAGGGGCCACACACTGAAGCTTTCTTT,CANQGQGPHTEAFF
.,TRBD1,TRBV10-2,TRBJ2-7,TGCGCCAGCAGTGACCCTGGGGGACAGGGGCCTCTCGAGCAGTACTTC,CASSDPGGQGPLEQYF
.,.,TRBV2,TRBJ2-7,TGTGCCAGCAGGGATCAGGGCTACGAGCAGTACTTC,CASRDQGYEQYF
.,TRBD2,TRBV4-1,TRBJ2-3,TGCGCCAGCAGACAGACTAGCGGGGCGACAGATACGCAGTATTTT,CASRQTSGATDTQYF
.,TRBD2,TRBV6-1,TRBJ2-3,TGTGCCAGCAGTGAAGGACCGGGCGGGGGGGCCGAAGATACGCAGTATTTT,CASSEGPGGGAEDTQYF
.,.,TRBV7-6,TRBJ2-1,TGTGCCAGCAGCTTAGCACTCGGCAGGGATGAGCAGTTCTTC,CASSLALGRDEQFF
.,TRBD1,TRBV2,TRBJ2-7,TGTGCCAGCAGTGCTGGACAGGGGAGGTACGAGCAGTACTTC,CASSAGQGRYEQYF
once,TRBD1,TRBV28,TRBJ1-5,TGTGCCAGCAGGGACGACAGGGTTAATCAGCCCCAGCATTTT,CASRDDRVNQPQHF
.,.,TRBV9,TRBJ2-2,TGTGCCAGCAGCCTCGACGGGGAGTTGTTTTTT,CASSLDGELFF
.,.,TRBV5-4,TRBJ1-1,TGTGCCAGCAGATATGGGACATCCGAAGCTTTCTTT,CASRYGTSEAFF
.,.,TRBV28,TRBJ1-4,TGTGCCAGCAGGACCCCGGGTCTTGGAGAGGAAAAACTGTTTTTT,CASRTPGLGEEKLFF
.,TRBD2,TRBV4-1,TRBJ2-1,TGCGCCAGCAGGGGGACATTTAGCGGGAGGGCCTACAATGAGCAGTTCTTC,CASRGTFSGRAYNEQFF